This TCR beta chain was sequenced for a study of OX40 agonist ivuxolimab in advanced cancers. Sequencing was performed with immunoSEQ multiplex PCR; in TCRdb, only in-frame clones are kept and a portion is missing. The repertoire has approximately 40,000 clones, about 80% of them found once; the top ten carry around 9.3%. The length of the CDR3 is 14 residues. The germline gives CDR1 MDHEN, CDR2 SYDVKM. With 11 bases removed from V and 2 bases from J, the gap between germline ends came to 18 bases. Sequencing used CD4+ or CD8+ T cells sorted from blood, obtained in a trial of the OX40 agonist ivuxolimab. The rearrangement uses TRBV28 and TRBJ1-1; the D gene is possibly TRBD1 (5 bases). The receptor was derived from an adult with an advanced solid tumor such as melanoma, head and neck, liver or kidney cancer. DNA of the CDR3: TGTGCCTTGGAGTGGAGGGGTGGAAACACTGAAGCTTTCTTT. Its translation: CALEWRGGNTEAFF.